These 10 T cell receptor beta chains were all obtained from the same sample, sequenced in a study of beta chain features in type 1 diabetes. All of the isolated RNA was reverse transcribed, so expressed TCRB transcripts were sequenced. The table came from immunoSEQ multiplex PCR; TCRdb's copy has only in-frame clones and leaves some out. The sample lists about 320,000 clones, 14% occurring once. Source material: central memory CD4+ T cells from blood. Source of these receptors: a man aged 25-45 years in good health.

This clone showed up many times. The chain joins TRBV29-1 to TRBJ2-5; TRBD1 matches 10 bases. Germline V gives CDR1 SQVTM, CDR2 ANQGSEA. The CDR3 length is 14 residues. V trimming: 6 bases; J trimming: 7 bases; junction bases outside the gene matches: 11. In DNA form, the CDR3 reads TGCAGCGTCGCCCGGGACAGGGGTATTACGACCCAGTACTTC. As protein: CSVARDRGITTQYF.

This clone came up many times. The chain combines TRBV18 with TRBJ2-1; perhaps TRBD2 as D (5 bases). V lost 1 base to trimming and J lost 10 bases, with 17 bases between them. The CDR3 runs to 15 residues. In germline, CDR1 is KGHSH, CDR2 LQKENI. The CDR3 nucleotides read TGTGCCAGCTCACCACAAGGACTCGCCCACCCAGAGCAGTTCTTC. Its protein is CASSPQGLAHPEQFF.

At least ten counts were recorded for this clone. The V gene is TRBV27, the J gene TRBJ1-3; no reliable D call. The CDR3 contains 15 residues. The germline V gene encodes CDR1 MNHEY and CDR2 SMNVEV (reference sequence). V was clipped by 2 bases and J by 0 bases, with 8 bases between them. DNA of the CDR3: TGTGCCAGCAGTTTAACATATAGCTCTGGAAACACCATATATTTT. This sequence encodes CASSLTYSSGNTIYF.

This clone was counted only a few times. The chain couples TRBV5-8 to TRBJ2-3; D remains ambiguous. V was cut by 1 base and J by 1 base, with 7 bases left in between. The CDR3 spans 14 residues. CDR1 and CDR2 from the germline V gene are SGHTS and YDEGEE. CDR3 DNA sequence: TGTGCCAGCAGCTTGCTGCAGGGCACAGATACGCAGTATTTT. It translates to CASSLLQGTDTQYF.

In this sample, this clone turned up a few times. The J gene is TRBJ2-2, the V gene TRBV5-1, with TRBD1 matching over 8 bases. V was pared by 3 bases and J by 1 base, with 2 bases of the junction left unmatched. Germline-derived CDR1 and CDR2 are SGHRS and YFSETQ. The CDR3 contains 15 residues. The CDR3: CASSSGTGNTGELFF. The CDR3 bases are TGCGCCAGCAGCTCCGGGACAGGGAACACCGGGGAGCTGTTTTTT.

Only a few counts were recorded for this clone. The chain uses TRBV7-9 and TRBJ1-5; 9 nucleotides match TRBD1. Trimming removed 1 base from V and 3 bases from J; junction bases left unmatched: 7. Per germline, CDR1 SEHNR and CDR2 FQNEAQ (reference sequence). The CDR3 covers 17 residues. CDR3 sequence reads: CASSLGQGQGINQPQHF. The CDR3 nucleotides are TGTGCCAGCAGCTTAGGTCAGGGACAGGGAATCAATCAGCCCCAGCATTTT.

In this sample, this clone turned up many times. The rearrangement joins TRBV7-6 to TRBJ2-1, with 10 bases fitting TRBD2. V was pared by 8 bases and J by 8 bases, with 9 bases of the junction left unmatched. CDR3 length equals 14 residues. CDR1 SGHVS and CDR2 FNYEAQ come from the germline V gene. CDR3 sequence: CASGNSGRIHEQFF. The CDR3 nucleotides read TGTGCCAGCGGCAATAGCGGGAGGATCCATGAGCAGTTCTTC.

This clone was picked up a small number of times. This sample also contains other DNA sequences that code for the same CDR3. The chain employs TRBV10-3 and TRBJ2-7, with 8 positions matching TRBD2. The junction had 1 base not matched to a gene; V was cut back by 0 bases and J by 6 bases. In germline, CDR1 is ENHRY, CDR2 SYGVKD. The CDR3 is made up of 13 amino acids. This chain's CDR3 is CAISESRGGEQYV. The CDR3 nucleotides are TGTGCCATCAGTGAGTCCCGGGGGGGCGAGCAGTACGTC.

The rearrangement links TRBV11-2 to TRBJ2-3, with D possibly matching TRBD2 (5 bases). Germline loops: CDR1 SGHAT, CDR2 FQNNGV. Trimming removed 2 bases at V and 0 bases at J, with 9 bases between. CDR3 length: 15 residues. The CDR3 here is CASSLRRTSTDTQYF. As DNA, the CDR3 is TGTGCCAGCAGCTTACGCCGGACTAGCACAGATACGCAGTATTTT.

This sequence joins TRBV7-2 and TRBJ1-2, with TRBD1 matching 8 bases. Trimming took 1 base from V and 7 from J; bases not matched to a gene: 8. The CDR3 totals 15 residues. CDR1 and CDR2 (germline): SGHTA, FQGNSA. For the CDR3, the DNA is TGTGCCAGCAGCTTAGTGGGACAGGCAAGAGTTGGCTACACCTTC. Encoded protein: CASSLVGQARVGYTF.